These 15 T cell receptor beta chains share one sample of origin, sequenced in a study of shared clonotypes between healthy human individuals. Data came from immunoSEQ multiplex PCR; TCRdb stores just in-frame clones and leaves some out. The table shows roughly 1,500,000 clones, with around 98.5% occurring only once. The sequenced sample consisted of naive CD4+ T cells sorted from blood. Subset of the sample: CD45RA+ positively selected. Receptors were obtained from a young man in good health.

The rearrangement joins TRBV7-4 to TRBJ1-5; D gene unclear. The CDR3 length is 17 residues. The ends were cut back, 1 base at V and 1 base at J, with 14 bases in the middle. Germline V CDR1 and CDR2: SGHVT, SQSDAQ. The CDR3 nucleotides read TGTGCCAGCAGCTTAGTGGGAGGGTCTCCGAGCAATCAGCCCCAGCATTTT. This sequence encodes CASSLVGGSPSNQPQHF.

This chain connects TRBV28 to TRBJ2-5, with TRBD2 matching over 7 bases. The CDR3 consists of 12 residues. The germline CDR1 and CDR2 sequences are MDHEN and SYDVKM. J lost 5 bases, V lost 7 bases, and 4 bases had no gene match. CDR3 DNA sequence: TGTGCCAGCACGGGGGACTATGAGACCCAGTACTTC. This translates into CASTGDYETQYF.

This clone was counted once. The chain carries TRBV5-4 and TRBJ2-7; 7 bases align to TRBD1. The CDR3 totals 14 residues. Germline V gene data show CDR1 as SGHNT and CDR2 as YYREEE (reference sequence). Losses at the gene ends were 4 bases for V and 3 bases for J; bases not matched to a gene: 7. CDR3 sequence: CASSGQTGVYEQYF. The CDR3 DNA follows: TGTGCCAGCAGCGGTCAAACAGGGGTCTACGAGCAGTACTTC. Complete variable domain (other parts from reference TRBV5-4 and TRBJ2-7): ETGVTQSPTHLIKTRGQQVTLRCSSQSGHNTVSWYQQALGQGPQFIFQYYREEENGRGNFPPRFSGLQFPNYSSELNVNALELDDSALYLCASSGQTGVYEQYFGPGTRLTVT.

The genes are TRBV18 and TRBJ1-1; no clear D gene. The CDR3 sequence is 15 residues long. The V and J ends lost 3 bases and 1 base respectively, with 12 bases between them. Germline-derived CDR1 and CDR2 are KGHSH and LQKENI. The CDR3 DNA reads TGTGCCAGCTCACCGATTTCGGGGAAGAACACTGAAGCTTTCTTT. Its translation: CASSPISGKNTEAFF.

The chain joins TRBV15 to TRBJ2-3; 7 nucleotides align to TRBD1. This CDR3 has 14 amino acids. Germline V gives CDR1 LNHNV, CDR2 YYDKDF (reference sequence). Trimming removed 4 bases from V and 2 bases from J; junction bases left unmatched: 3. The CDR3 is CATSKDRHTDTQYF. The CDR3 nucleotides are TGTGCCACCAGCAAGGACAGGCACACAGATACGCAGTATTTT. Variable domain in full (rest from reference TRBV15 and TRBJ2-3): DAMVIQNPRYQVTQFGKPVTLSCSQTLNHNVMYWYQQKSSQAPKLLFHYYDKDFNNEADTPDNFQSRRPNTSFCFLDIRSPGLGDTAMYLCATSKDRHTDTQYFGPGTRLTVL.

This chain joins TRBV7-3 and TRBJ1-1, with TRBD1 identical over 9 bases. From germline, CDR1 is SGHTA and CDR2 FQGTGA. CDR3 length equals 15 residues. Unmatched junction bases numbered 13, after V lost 6 bases and J lost 8 bases. CDR3 sequence: CASSSLGQGITEAFF. Written as DNA, the CDR3 is TGTGCCAGCAGTTCACTGGGACAGGGAATTACGGAAGCTTTCTTT.

The CDR3 loop is CASSYLQGAKYEQYF. CDR3 DNA: TGTGCCAGCAGTTACCTACAGGGGGCAAAGTACGAGCAGTACTTC. The rearrangement links TRBV6-5 to TRBJ2-7, with TRBD1 matching 9 bases. V lost 2 bases to trimming and J lost 4 bases; unmatched junction nucleotides: 6. CDR1 is MNHEY and CDR2 is SVGAGI in the germline V gene. CDR3 size: 15 residues.

This chain links TRBV11-2 with TRBJ1-4; perhaps TRBD1 as D (5 bases). Between the trimmed V and J ends, which lost 2 bases and 5 bases, there was a span of 12 bases. The CDR3 consists of 15 residues. Germline CDR1 reads SGHAT; CDR2 reads FQNNGV. Here the CDR3 reads CASSLISGGNEKLFF. The CDR3 nucleotides read TGTGCCAGCAGCTTAATTTCCGGGGGGAATGAAAAACTGTTTTTT.

This clone was observed once. The V call is TRBV11-2, the J call TRBJ2-1, with 8 positions matching TRBD2. Germline loops: CDR1 SGHAT, CDR2 FQNNGV. The CDR3 runs 15 residues. The V gene end was trimmed by 4 bases and the J gene end by 3 bases; junction bases not matched to a gene: 5. The CDR3 loop reads CASSSREGLYNEQFF. The CDR3 nucleotides are TGTGCCAGCAGCTCACGGGAGGGCCTCTACAATGAGCAGTTCTTC.

V gene TRBV25-1 combines with J gene TRBJ1-4; D may be TRBD1 (5 bases). Germline loops: CDR1 MGHDK, CDR2 SYGVNS. V lost 2 bases and J lost 5, with 12 bases in between. CDR3 length: 15 residues. CDR3 DNA: TGTGCCAGCAGTGAAATTGGCAGGGAAAATGAAAAACTGTTTTTT. Protein product: CASSEIGRENEKLFF.

J is TRBJ2-2 and V is TRBV18; D is ambiguous. The germline V and J ends were trimmed by 0 bases and 11 bases, with 7 bases remaining between them. The CDR3 is 12 residues long. Per germline, CDR1 KGHSH and CDR2 LQKENI. CDR3 in amino acids: CASSPPTLELFF. CDR3 in DNA: TGTGCCAGCTCACCACCGACACTAGAGCTGTTTTTT.

V and J are TRBV4-3 and TRBJ2-1, with 9 nucleotides matching TRBD2. This CDR3 has 17 amino acids. Germline V lookup: CDR1 LGHNA, CDR2 YSLEER. J was trimmed by 7 bases and V by 0 bases; bases with no gene match: 10. The CDR3 DNA follows: TGCGCCAGCAGCCAAGATATCCCTGCGGGAGGGGGTAATGAGCAGTTCTTC. Translation gives CASSQDIPAGGGNEQFF.

For this clone: The same CDR3 can be traced to other DNA sequences in this sample. V is TRBV20-1 and J is TRBJ2-7; possible D gene TRBD2, 6 bases. Germline V gives CDR1 DFQATT, CDR2 SNEGSKA (reference sequence). The CDR3 length is 11 residues. V shed 0 bases and J shed 7 bases, with 7 bases lying between them. CDR3 region: CSARDRGEQYF. CDR3 DNA sequence: TGCAGTGCTAGAGATCGGGGGGAGCAGTACTTC.

The rearrangement uses TRBV18 and TRBJ2-5; D unresolved. The V end was cut by 2 bases, the J end by 2 bases, with 15 bases between. This CDR3 comprises 16 residues. Germline assignment: CDR1 KGHSH and CDR2 LQKENI. CDR3: CASSPLQRSSQETQYF. The CDR3 bases are TGTGCCAGCTCACCATTACAGCGTTCGTCACAAGAGACCCAGTACTTC.

This clone was recorded only once. The CDR3 protein is CASRPPKDEQYF. CDR3 sequence (DNA): TGTGCCAGCAGGCCCCCAAAGGACGAGCAGTACTTC. This chain uses TRBV6-6 with TRBJ2-7; D remains unclear. V lost 6 bases, J lost 5 bases, and 11 bases lay in between. Germline V gene lookup returns CDR1 MNHNY and CDR2 SVGAGI (reference sequence). This CDR3 contains 12 residues.